These 5 T cell receptor beta chains were all obtained from the same sample, sequenced in a study of blood T cell repertoires in COVID-19. Sequencing used immunoSEQ multiplex PCR; TCRdb keeps in-frame clones, though not all of them. The repertoire holds 75,000 to 80,000 clones, with around 90% as singletons. Sequenced input: peripheral blood. All receptors come from a human donor in a cohort sampled during active COVID-19.

This chain connects TRBV6-6 to TRBJ1-5; D is unresolved. The CDR3 covers 13 residues. Germline V CDR1 and CDR2: MNHNY, SVGAGI (reference sequence). Trimming left V 6 bases short and J 7 bases short, with 13 bases between. The CDR3 DNA follows: TGTGCCAGCAGCTTTGGAGCTCAGCAGCCCCAGCATTTT. This sequence encodes CASSFGAQQPQHF.

J is TRBJ2-3 and V is TRBV10-3; 12 bases align to TRBD2. This CDR3 region has 15 residues. Germline loops: CDR1 ENHRY, CDR2 SYGVKD. V shed 5 bases, J shed 4 bases, and the junction held 4 bases outside the gene matches. The DNA of the CDR3 is TGTGCCATCAGTCCCCTAGCGGGGGGGCCAGATACGCAGTATTTT. This codes for CAISPLAGGPDTQYF.

V is TRBV5-6 and J is TRBJ1-2; D gene ambiguous. The germline V and J ends were trimmed by 4 bases and 1 base, with 8 bases remaining between them. Germline CDR1 and CDR2: SGHDT and YYEEEE. The CDR3 totals 13 residues. The CDR3 loop is CASSETHNYGYTF. CDR3 nucleotides: TGTGCCAGCAGCGAGACACATAACTATGGCTACACCTTC.

The chain carries TRBV4-2 and TRBJ1-2, with 10 bases identical to TRBD1. Per germline, CDR1 LGHNA and CDR2 YNFKEQ. The CDR3 spans 16 residues. J lost 4 bases, V lost 3 bases, and 8 bases had no gene match. CDR3 coding DNA: TGTGCCAGCAGCCAGCATGAGACAGGGGGCATCTATGGCTACACCTTC. Amino acid sequence: CASSQHETGGIYGYTF.

The chain is built from TRBV11-1 and TRBJ1-4; TRBD1 might be the D (5 bases). Germline V CDR1 and CDR2: SGHAT, FQDESV (reference sequence). Between the trimmed V and J ends, which lost 4 bases and 0 bases, there was a span of 9 bases. This CDR3 is built from 15 residues. The CDR3 reads CASSWTSSTNEKLFF. CDR3 DNA: TGTGCCAGCAGCTGGACATCGTCAACTAATGAAAAACTGTTTTTT.